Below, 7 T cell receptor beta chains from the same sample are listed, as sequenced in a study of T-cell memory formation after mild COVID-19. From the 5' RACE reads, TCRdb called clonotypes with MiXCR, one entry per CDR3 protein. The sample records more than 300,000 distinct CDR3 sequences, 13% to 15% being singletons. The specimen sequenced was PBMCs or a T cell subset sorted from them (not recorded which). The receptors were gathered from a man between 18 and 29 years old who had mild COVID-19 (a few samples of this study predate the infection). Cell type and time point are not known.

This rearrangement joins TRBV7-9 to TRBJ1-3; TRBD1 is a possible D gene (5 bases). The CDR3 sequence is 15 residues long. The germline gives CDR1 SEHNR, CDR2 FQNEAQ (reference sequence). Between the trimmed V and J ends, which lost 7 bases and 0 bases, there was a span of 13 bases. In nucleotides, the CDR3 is TGTGCCAGCAACACACGGGGGGGCTCTGGAAACACCATATATTTT. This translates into CASNTRGGSGNTIYF.

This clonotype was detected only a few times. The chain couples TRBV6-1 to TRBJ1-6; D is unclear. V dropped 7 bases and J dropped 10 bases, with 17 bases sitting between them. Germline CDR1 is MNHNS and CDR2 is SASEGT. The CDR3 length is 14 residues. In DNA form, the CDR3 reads TGTGCCAGCACTTCGTCGGGCGTTTCGTCACCCCTCCACTTT. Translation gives CASTSSGVSSPLHF.

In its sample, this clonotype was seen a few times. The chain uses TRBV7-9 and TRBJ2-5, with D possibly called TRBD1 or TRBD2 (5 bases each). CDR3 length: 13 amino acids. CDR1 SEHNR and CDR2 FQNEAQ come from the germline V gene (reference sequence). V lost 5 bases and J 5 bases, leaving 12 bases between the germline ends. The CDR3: CASSRRDRETQYF. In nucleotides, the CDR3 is TGTGCCAGCAGCCGACGGGACCGGGAGACCCAGTACTTC.

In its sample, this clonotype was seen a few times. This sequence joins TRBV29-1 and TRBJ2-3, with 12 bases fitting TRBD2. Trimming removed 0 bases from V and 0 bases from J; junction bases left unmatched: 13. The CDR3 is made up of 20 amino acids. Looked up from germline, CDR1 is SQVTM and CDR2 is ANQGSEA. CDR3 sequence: CSVEDSRLGLAGTSTDTQYF. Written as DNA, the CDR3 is TGCAGCGTTGAAGATTCGAGACTAGGACTAGCGGGGACTAGCACAGATACGCAGTATTTT.

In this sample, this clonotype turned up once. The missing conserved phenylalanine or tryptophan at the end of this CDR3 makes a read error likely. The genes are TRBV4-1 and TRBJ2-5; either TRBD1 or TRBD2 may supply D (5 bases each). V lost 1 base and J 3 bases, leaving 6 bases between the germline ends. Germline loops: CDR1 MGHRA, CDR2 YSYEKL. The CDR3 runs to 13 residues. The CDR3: CASSQGGKETQYI. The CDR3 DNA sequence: TGCGCCAGCAGCCAAGGGGGGAAAGAGACCCAGTACATC.

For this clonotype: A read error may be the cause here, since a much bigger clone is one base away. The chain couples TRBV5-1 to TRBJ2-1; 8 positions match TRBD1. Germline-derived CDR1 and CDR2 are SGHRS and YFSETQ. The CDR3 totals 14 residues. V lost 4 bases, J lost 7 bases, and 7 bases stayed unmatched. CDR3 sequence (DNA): TGCGCCAGCAGCGTCCAGGGGGCAGTGAATGAGCAGTTCTTC. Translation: CASSVQGAVNEQFF.

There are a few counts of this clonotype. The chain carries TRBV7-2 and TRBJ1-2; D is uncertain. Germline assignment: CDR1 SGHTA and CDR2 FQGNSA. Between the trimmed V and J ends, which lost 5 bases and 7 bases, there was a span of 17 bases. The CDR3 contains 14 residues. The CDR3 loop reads CASSVRVTYGGYTF. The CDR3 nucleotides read TGTGCCAGCAGCGTACGGGTAACGTACGGTGGCTACACCTTC.